This TCR beta chain is from a study of cytomegalovirus exposure and HLA in healthy donors. The CDR3 sequence is 14 residues long. From germline, CDR1 is MNHEY and CDR2 SVGAGI. V lost 6 bases to trimming and J lost 7 bases, with 18 bases between them. Primers for the PCR totalled 60 Vbeta and 13 Jbeta. The table came from immunoSEQ multiplex PCR; TCRdb's copy has only in-frame clones and leaves some out. The sample contains approximately 170,000 clones, under 80% of which appear only once. V gene TRBV6-5 combines with J gene TRBJ1-2; the D is unclear. The sequenced sample consisted of PBMCs. The clonotype comes from a man between 35 and 55 years old in good health and CMV-seronegative. The CDR3 sequence: CASSPSPREGGYTF. Written as DNA, the CDR3 is TGTGCCAGCAGCCCCTCCCCTAGGGAGGGTGGCTACACCTTC.